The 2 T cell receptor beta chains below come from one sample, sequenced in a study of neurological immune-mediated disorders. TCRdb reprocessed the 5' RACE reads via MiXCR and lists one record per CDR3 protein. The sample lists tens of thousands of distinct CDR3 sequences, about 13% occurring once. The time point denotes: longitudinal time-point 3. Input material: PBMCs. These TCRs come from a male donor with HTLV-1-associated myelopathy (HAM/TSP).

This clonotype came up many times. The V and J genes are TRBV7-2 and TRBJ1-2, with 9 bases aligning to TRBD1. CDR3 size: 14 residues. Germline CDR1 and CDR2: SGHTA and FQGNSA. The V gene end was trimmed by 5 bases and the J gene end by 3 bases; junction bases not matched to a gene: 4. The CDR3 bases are TGTGCCAGCAGCGGACAGGGGATTCACTATGGCTACACCTTC. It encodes CASSGQGIHYGYTF.

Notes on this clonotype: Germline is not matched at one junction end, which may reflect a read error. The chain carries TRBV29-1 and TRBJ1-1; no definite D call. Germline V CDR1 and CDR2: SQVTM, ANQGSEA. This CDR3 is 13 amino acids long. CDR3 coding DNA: TGCAGCGCGAACGGGGATCAGAACACTGAAGATTTCTTT. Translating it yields CSANGDQNTEDFF.